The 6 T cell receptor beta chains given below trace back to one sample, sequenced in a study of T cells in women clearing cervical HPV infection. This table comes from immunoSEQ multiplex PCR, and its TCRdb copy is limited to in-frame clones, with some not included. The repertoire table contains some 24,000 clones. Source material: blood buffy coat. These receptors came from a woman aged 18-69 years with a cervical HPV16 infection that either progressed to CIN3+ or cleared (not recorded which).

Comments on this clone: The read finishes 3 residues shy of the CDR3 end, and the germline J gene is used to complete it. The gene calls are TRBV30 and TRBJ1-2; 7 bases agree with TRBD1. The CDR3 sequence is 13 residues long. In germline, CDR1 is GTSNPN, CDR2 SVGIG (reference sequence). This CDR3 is CAWRRDRPYDYTF. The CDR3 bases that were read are TGTGCCTGGAGGCGGGACAGACCCTACGAC. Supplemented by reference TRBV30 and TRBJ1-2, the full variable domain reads SQTIHQWPATLVQPVGSPLSLECTVEGTSNPNLYWYRQAAGRGLQLLFYSVGIGQISSEVPQNLSASRPQDRQFILSSKKLLLSDSGFYLCAWRRDRPYDYTFGSGTRLTVV.

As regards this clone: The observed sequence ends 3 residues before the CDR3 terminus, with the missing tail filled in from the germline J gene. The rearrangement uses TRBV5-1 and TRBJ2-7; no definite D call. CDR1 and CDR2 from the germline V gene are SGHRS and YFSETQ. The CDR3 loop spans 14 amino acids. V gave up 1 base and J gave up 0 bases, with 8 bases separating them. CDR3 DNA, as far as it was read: TGCGCCAGCAGCTTGAGTACAGACTCCTACGAG. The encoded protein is CASSLSTDSYE. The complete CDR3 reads CASSLSTDSYEQYF.

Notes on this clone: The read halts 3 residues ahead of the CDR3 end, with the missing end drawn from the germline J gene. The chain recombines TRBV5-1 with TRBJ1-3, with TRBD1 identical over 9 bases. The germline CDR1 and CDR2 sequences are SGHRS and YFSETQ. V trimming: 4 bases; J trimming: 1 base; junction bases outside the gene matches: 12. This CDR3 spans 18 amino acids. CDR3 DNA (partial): TGCGCCAGCAGCCGCGACGCTCTGGACAGGGGTTCTGGAAACACC. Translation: CASSRDALDRGSGNT. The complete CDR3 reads CASSRDALDRGSGNTIYF.

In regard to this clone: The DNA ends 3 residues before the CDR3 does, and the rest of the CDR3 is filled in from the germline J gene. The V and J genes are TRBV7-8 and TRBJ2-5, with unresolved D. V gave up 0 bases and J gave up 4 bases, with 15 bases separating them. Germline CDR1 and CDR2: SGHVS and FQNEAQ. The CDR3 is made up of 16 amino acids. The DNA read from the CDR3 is TGTGCCAGCAGCTTAGCGGCCGGTCGGGTTCGAGAGACC. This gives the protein CASSLAAGRVRET. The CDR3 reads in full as CASSLAAGRVRETQYF.

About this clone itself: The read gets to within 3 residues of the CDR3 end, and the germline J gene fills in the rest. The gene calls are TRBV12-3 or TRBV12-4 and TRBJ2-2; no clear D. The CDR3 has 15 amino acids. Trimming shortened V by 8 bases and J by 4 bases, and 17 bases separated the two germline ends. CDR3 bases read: TGTGCCAGCCATACAATAGGGTCCTTCACCGGGGAG. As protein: CASHTIGSFTGE. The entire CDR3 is CASHTIGSFTGELFF.

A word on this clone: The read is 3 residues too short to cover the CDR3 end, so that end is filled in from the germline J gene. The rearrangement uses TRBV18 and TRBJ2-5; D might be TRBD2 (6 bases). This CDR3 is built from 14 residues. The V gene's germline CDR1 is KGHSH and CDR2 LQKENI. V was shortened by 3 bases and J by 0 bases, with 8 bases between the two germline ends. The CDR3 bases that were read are TGTGCCAGCTCACCTTTAGCGGACCAAGAGACC. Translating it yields CASSPLADQET. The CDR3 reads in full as CASSPLADQETQYF.